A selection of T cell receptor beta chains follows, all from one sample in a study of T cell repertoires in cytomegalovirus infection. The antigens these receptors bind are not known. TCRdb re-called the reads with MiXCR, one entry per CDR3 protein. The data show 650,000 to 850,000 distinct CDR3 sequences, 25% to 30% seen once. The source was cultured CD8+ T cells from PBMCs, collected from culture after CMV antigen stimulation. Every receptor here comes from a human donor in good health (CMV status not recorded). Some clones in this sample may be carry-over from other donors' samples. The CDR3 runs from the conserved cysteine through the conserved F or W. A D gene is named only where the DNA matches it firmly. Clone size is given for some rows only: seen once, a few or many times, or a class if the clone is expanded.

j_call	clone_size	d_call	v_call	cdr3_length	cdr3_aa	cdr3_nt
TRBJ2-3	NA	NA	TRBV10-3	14	CAISGSTGTDTQYF	TGTGCCATCAGTGGGAGTACAGGGACCGATACGCAGTATTTT
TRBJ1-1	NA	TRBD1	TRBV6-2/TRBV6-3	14	CASSDRGRDTEAFF	TGTGCCAGCAGTGACAGGGGGCGCGACACTGAAGCTTTCTTT
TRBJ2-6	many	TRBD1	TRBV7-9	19	CASSQPFGQERSGANVLTF	TGTGCCAGCAGCCAACCGTTCGGACAGGAACGATCTGGGGCCAACGTCCTGACTTTC
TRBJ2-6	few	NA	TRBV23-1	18	CASSQLAFPASGANVLTF	TGCGCCAGCAGTCAATTAGCATTCCCTGCCTCTGGGGCCAACGTCCTGACTTTC
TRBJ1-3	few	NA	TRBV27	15	CASSLSYSPGNTIYF	TGTGCCAGCAGTTTATCCTATTCCCCCGGAAACACCATATATTTT
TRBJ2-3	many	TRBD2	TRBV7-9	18	CASSTPGLAGGRTDTQYF	TGTGCCAGCAGCACTCCGGGACTAGCGGGGGGGCGCACAGATACGCAGTATTTT
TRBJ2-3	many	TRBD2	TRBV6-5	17	CASSYFSSGGAADTQYF	TGTGCCAGCAGTTACTTTTCTAGCGGGGGGGCTGCAGATACGCAGTATTTT
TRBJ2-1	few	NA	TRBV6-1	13	CASSPPGLNEQFF	TGTGCCAGCAGTCCTCCAGGGCTCAATGAGCAGTTCTTC
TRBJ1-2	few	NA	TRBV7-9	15	CASSLAIASNYGYTF	TGTGCCAGCAGCTTAGCCATCGCTTCTAACTATGGCTACACCTTC
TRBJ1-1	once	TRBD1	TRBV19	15	CASSIGNRGNTEAFF	TGTGCCAGTAGTATAGGTAACAGGGGGAACACTGAAGCTTTCTTT
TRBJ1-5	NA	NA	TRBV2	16	CASKNGPLLKDQPQHF	TGTGCCAGCAAAAACGGGCCTCTGCTGAAGGATCAGCCCCAGCATTTT
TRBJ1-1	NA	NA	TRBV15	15	CATSRDEGVGTEAFF	TGTGCCACCAGCAGAGATGAGGGGGTAGGCACTGAAGCTTTCTTT
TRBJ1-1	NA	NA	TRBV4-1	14	CASTQSGTGPEAFF	TGCGCCAGCACCCAAAGTGGAACAGGGCCTGAAGCTTTCTTT
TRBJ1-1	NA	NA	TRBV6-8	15	CASSYEPEGYTEAFF	TGTGCCAGCAGTTACGAACCCGAAGGTTACACTGAAGCTTTCTTT